This T cell receptor beta chain is drawn from a study of siplizumab effects on memory and regulatory T cells. This clone was recorded only once. No antigen is known for it. The study's findings and limits: Unstimulated subsets contained matches for only a minor fraction of alloreactive clones. Proliferating siplizumab-cultured Tregs lacked confirmed suppressive function.

Trimming removed 2 bases from V and 3 bases from J; junction bases left unmatched: 6. The CDR3 runs to 15 residues. CDR1 SEHNR and CDR2 FQNEAQ come from the germline V gene (reference sequence). Data came from immunoSEQ multiplex PCR; TCRdb stores just in-frame clones and leaves some out. In the table there are 70,000 or so clones, less than 95% of which are singletons. V is TRBV7-9 and J is TRBJ2-7; 8 nucleotides match TRBD1. The receptor was isolated from a human donor in good health. The sample taken for sequencing was CD8+ T cells sorted from blood. In DNA form, the CDR3 reads TGTGCCAGCAGCTTAAGAGGGACAGGAGACTACGAGCAGTACTTC. As protein: CASSLRGTGDYEQYF.